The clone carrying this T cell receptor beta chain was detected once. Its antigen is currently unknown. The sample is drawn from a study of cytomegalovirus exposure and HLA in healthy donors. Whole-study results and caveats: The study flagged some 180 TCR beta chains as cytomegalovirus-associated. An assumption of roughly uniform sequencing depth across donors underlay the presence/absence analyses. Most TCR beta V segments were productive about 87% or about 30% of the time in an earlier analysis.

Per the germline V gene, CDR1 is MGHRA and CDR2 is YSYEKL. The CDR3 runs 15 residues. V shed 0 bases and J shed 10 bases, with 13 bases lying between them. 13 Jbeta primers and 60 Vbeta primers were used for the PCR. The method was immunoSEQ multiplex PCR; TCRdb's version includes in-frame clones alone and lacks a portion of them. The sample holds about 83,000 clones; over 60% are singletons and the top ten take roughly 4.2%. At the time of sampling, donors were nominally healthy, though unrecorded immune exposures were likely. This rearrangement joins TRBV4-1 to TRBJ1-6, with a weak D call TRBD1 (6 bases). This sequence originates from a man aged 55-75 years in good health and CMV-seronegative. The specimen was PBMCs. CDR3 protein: CASSQEGQWGSPLHF. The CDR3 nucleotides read TGCGCCAGCAGCCAAGAGGGACAATGGGGATCACCCCTCCACTTT.